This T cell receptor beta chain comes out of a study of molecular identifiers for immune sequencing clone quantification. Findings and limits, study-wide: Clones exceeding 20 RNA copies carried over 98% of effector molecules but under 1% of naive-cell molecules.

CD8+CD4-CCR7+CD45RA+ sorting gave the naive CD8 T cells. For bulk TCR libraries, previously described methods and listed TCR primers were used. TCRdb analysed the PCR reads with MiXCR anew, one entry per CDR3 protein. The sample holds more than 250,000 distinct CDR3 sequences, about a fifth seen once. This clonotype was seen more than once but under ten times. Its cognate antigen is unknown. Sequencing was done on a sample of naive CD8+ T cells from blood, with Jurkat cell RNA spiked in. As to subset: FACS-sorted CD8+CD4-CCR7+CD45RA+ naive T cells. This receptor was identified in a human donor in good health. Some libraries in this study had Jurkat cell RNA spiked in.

The CDR3: CASSLGNQGIGQPQHF. The DNA of the CDR3 is TGTGCCAGCAGCTTAGGAAACCAGGGGATCGGTCAGCCCCAGCATTTT. The rearrangement uses TRBV7-8 and TRBJ1-5; possibly TRBD1 for D (6 bases). V lost 1 base to trimming and J lost 6 bases, with 16 bases between them. The CDR3 totals 16 residues. In germline, CDR1 is SGHVS, CDR2 FQNEAQ.